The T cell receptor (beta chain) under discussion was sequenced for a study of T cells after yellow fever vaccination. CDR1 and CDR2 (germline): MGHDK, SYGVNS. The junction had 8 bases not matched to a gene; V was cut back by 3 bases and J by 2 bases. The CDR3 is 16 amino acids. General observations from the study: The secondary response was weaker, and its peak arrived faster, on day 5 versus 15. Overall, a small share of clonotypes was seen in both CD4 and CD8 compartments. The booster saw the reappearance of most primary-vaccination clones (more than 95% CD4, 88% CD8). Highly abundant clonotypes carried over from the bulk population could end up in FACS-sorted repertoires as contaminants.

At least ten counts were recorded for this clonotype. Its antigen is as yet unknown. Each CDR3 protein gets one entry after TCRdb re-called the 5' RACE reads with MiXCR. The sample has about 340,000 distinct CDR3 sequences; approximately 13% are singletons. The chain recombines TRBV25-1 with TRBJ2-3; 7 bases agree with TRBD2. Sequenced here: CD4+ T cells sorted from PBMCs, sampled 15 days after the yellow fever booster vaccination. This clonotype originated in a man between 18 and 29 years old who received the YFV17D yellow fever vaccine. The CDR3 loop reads CASSDLSGRFTDTQYF. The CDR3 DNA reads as TGTGCCAGCAGTGATCTTAGCGGGCGGTTCACAGATACGCAGTATTTT.